This T cell receptor beta chain was sequenced for a study of CD4 T cells in relation to SARS-CoV-2 and coronaviruses. Background on the study: Crossreactive spike epitopes shared across donors were mapped to their HLA restriction.

The protocol was immunoSEQ multiplex PCR, while the TCRdb copy is restricted to in-frame clones and leaves out a portion. The data contain about 60,000 clones, about 91% of them singletons. General study findings and limits: About 65% of donors had memory CD4+ clonotypes crossrecognizing SARS-CoV-2 and common cold coronavirus spike. Memory recall responses, not primary responses primed in culture, are what the assay detects.

Regarding this clone: The target antigen is unknown. One junction end disagrees with the germline gene, perhaps due to a read error. The same CDR3 can be traced to other DNA sequences in this sample.

The germline V gene encodes CDR1 SGHTA and CDR2 FQGTGA. CDR3 length: 13 residues. The sequencing input was naive CD4+ T cells from PBMCs. As for subset: naive CD4+ T cells isolated by negative enrichment. The genes are TRBV7-3 and TRBJ2-5; maybe TRBD1 (5 bases). The TCR was taken from an adult with COVID-19. CDR3 sequence: CASSPQGGETQYF. The CDR3 DNA reads as TGTGCTAGCAGCCCTCAGGGTGGAGAGACCCAGTACTTC.